The 15 T cell receptor beta chains listed next were all sequenced from one sample in a study of cytomegalovirus exposure and HLA in healthy donors. The PCR employed 60 Vbeta primers together with 13 Jbeta primers. Profiling relied on immunoSEQ multiplex PCR, and the TCRdb table lists in-frame clones only, not all of them. The repertoire holds about 210,000 clones, with roughly 80% as singletons. The sample was PBMCs. Receptors were obtained from a man between 40 and 49 years old in good health and CMV-seropositive.

The chain has TRBV6-1 and TRBJ1-5; D not resolved. The V gene's germline CDR1 is MNHNS and CDR2 SASEGT. Trimming shortened V by 4 bases and J by 5 bases, and 15 bases separated the two germline ends. The CDR3 is made up of 15 amino acids. The CDR3: CASSGGQLIYQPQHF. For the CDR3, the DNA is TGTGCCAGCAGTGGCGGCCAACTGATCTATCAGCCCCAGCATTTT.

The chain is built from TRBV19 and TRBJ1-2, with TRBD1 as a possible D gene (6 bases). Trimming cost V 2 bases and J 3 bases, with 13 bases left between them. The CDR3 is 15 residues long. Germline lookup yields CDR1 LNHDA and CDR2 SQIVND (reference sequence). The chain's CDR3 is CASSIIPGQYYGYTF. CDR3 DNA sequence: TGTGCCAGTAGTATAATCCCCGGACAGTACTATGGCTACACCTTC.

The rearrangement uses TRBV7-8 and TRBJ1-1, with D tentatively TRBD1 (5 bases). Germline V gene lookup returns CDR1 SGHVS and CDR2 FQNEAQ. The CDR3 is 15 residues long. V gave up 1 base and J gave up 1 base, with 10 bases separating them. The DNA of the CDR3 is TGTGCCAGCAGCTTAGGTGGCAGGGCGAACACTGAAGCTTTCTTT. It yields the protein CASSLGGRANTEAFF.

The J gene is TRBJ1-2, the V gene TRBV30, with TRBD1 matching over 9 bases. The J segment lost 6 bases and the V segment lost 0 bases, leaving 11 bases of the junction unmatched. The CDR3 loop spans 16 amino acids. The V gene's germline CDR1 is GTSNPN and CDR2 SVGIG (reference sequence). The CDR3 sequence is CAWSVRRAGTGNGYTF. In nucleotides, the CDR3 is TGTGCCTGGAGTGTACGTCGTGCGGGGACAGGGAATGGCTACACCTTC.

This chain links TRBV13 with TRBJ2-1; 14 nucleotides line up with TRBD2. The CDR3 extends over 15 amino acids. Germline lookup yields CDR1 PRHDT and CDR2 FYEKMQ (reference sequence). After removal of 10 bases from V and 5 bases from J, the junction contained 7 bases not matched to a gene. The CDR3 coding sequence is TGTGCCACCCGACTAGCGGGAGGGCCGGACAATGAGCAGTTCTTC. Its translation is CATRLAGGPDNEQFF.

The chain recombines TRBV5-1 with TRBJ1-1; tentative D call: TRBD1 (6 bases). Trimming took 4 bases from V and 0 from J, leaving 13 bases between them. Germline V gene data show CDR1 as SGHRS and CDR2 as YFSETQ. The CDR3 spans 15 residues. CDR3 in amino acids: CASSGTGDMNTEAFF. CDR3 coding DNA: TGCGCCAGCAGCGGAACCGGGGACATGAACACTGAAGCTTTCTTT.

The CDR3 coding sequence is TGTGCCACGAGTGGAGAAGCTGGGGCCAACGTCCTGACTTTC. Translation gives CATSGEAGANVLTF. The genes are TRBV15 and TRBJ2-6, with no clear D. The ends were cut back, 9 bases at V and 2 bases at J, with 11 bases in the middle. From germline, CDR1 is LNHNV and CDR2 YYDKDF (reference sequence). This CDR3 region has 14 residues.

The chain joins TRBV5-7 to TRBJ2-7, with a tentative D call TRBD1 (6 bases). TRBV5-7 is annotated as an ORF whose role is uncertain. V was pared by 2 bases and J by 2 bases, with 14 bases between. This CDR3 has 15 residues. The CDR3 loop reads CASSFLPGQPYEQYV. The CDR3, as DNA: TGTGCCAGCAGCTTCCTTCCGGGACAACCCTACGAGCAGTACGTC.

This clone was counted a few times. V is TRBV21-1 and J is TRBJ1-5. TRBV21-1 is labeled a pseudogene. The CDR3 covers 13 residues. The CDR3 spells CASIEVANQPQHF. The CDR3 DNA reads TGTGCCAGCATAGAGGTTGCTAATCAGCCCCAGCATTTT.

The chain employs TRBV5-1 and TRBJ1-2; 8 bases agree with TRBD1. J gave up 4 bases and V 4 bases, and 12 bases lay outside the gene matches. The germline gives CDR1 SGHRS, CDR2 YFSETQ. The CDR3 length is 16 residues. This CDR3 reads CASSPGGAETFYGYTF. The CDR3 DNA is TGCGCCAGCAGCCCAGGGGGCGCCGAAACCTTCTATGGCTACACCTTC.

V is TRBV11-3 and J is TRBJ2-5; TRBD1 agrees at 9 bases. The V and J ends lost 3 bases and 5 bases, in that order; junction bases with no gene match: 4. This CDR3 region has 14 residues. Germline CDR1 SGHNT, CDR2 YENEEA. The CDR3 DNA follows: TGTGCCAGCAGCTTCGGGACAGGGAGGGAGACCCAGTACTTC. It translates to CASSFGTGRETQYF.

This rearrangement joins TRBV4-1 to TRBJ2-5, with D perhaps matching TRBD2 (6 bases). Germline CDR1 reads MGHRA; CDR2 reads YSYEKL. The V and J ends lost 6 bases and 1 base respectively, with 12 bases between them. The CDR3 extends over 14 amino acids. The CDR3 region is CASSLDYFQETQYF. The DNA of the CDR3 is TGCGCCAGCAGTCTGGACTACTTCCAAGAGACCCAGTACTTC.

The rearrangement uses TRBV15 and TRBJ1-1, with D possibly matching TRBD1 (5 bases). The V gene's germline CDR1 is LNHNV and CDR2 YYDKDF (reference sequence). The CDR3 contains 14 residues. The V end lost 5 bases, the J end lost 5 bases, and 15 bases lay between the germline ends. The CDR3 is CATSHWAGKTEAFF. CDR3 nucleotide sequence: TGTGCCACCAGCCACTGGGCAGGGAAAACTGAAGCTTTCTTT.

The rearrangement links TRBV5-5 to TRBJ2-1; a weak D match, TRBD2 (7 bases). The CDR3 has 15 residues. Trimming removed 6 bases at V and 4 bases at J, with 17 bases between. CDR1 and CDR2 from the germline V gene are SGHKS and YYEKEE (reference sequence). CDR3 DNA sequence: TGTGCCAGCAAGATGGGGGGGCGGGGATACAATGAGCAGTTCTTC. It codes for CASKMGGRGYNEQFF.

The rearrangement joins TRBV10-1 to TRBJ2-3; D may be TRBD2 (6 bases). The CDR3 sequence is 14 residues long. CDR1 and CDR2 from the germline V gene are WNHNN and SYGVQD (reference sequence). Trimming took 2 bases from V and 4 from J, leaving 10 bases between them. CDR3: CASSEPGEADTQYF. The CDR3 DNA is TGCGCCAGCAGTGAGCCGGGAGAAGCAGATACGCAGTATTTT.